The sequence of this TCR beta chain was determined in a study of cytomegalovirus exposure and HLA in healthy donors. PCR was performed using 60 Vbeta and 13 Jbeta primers. Data came from immunoSEQ multiplex PCR; TCRdb stores just in-frame clones and leaves some out. The sample has 100,000 to 150,000 clones, just under 80% seen once. With respect to this clone: The antigen remains undetermined.

Study observations and caveats: Later analysis demonstrated an association between a missense DCLRE1C variant and TCR beta V- and J-gene trimming. A later analysis found most CMV-associated TCR beta chains apparently HLA-restricted.

The TCR originated in a man younger than 45 in good health and CMV-seronegative. Sample: PBMCs.

CDR3: CASRGGLAGDEQYF. The DNA of the CDR3 is TGTGCCAGCAGAGGGGGACTAGCGGGGGACGAGCAGTACTTC. The rearrangement links TRBV5-6 to TRBJ2-7, with TRBD2 matching over 14 bases. After removal of 5 bases from V and 5 bases from J, the junction contained 3 bases not matched to a gene. The CDR3 consists of 14 residues. The V gene's germline CDR1 is SGHDT and CDR2 YYEEEE.